The 10 T cell receptor beta chains given below trace back to one sample, sequenced in a study of blood T cell repertoires in COVID-19. Assay: immunoSEQ multiplex PCR; the TCRdb copy retains only in-frame clones and omits some. Here the sample spans about 170,000 clones, over 75% being singletons. The sample was peripheral blood. Receptors were obtained from a man in his sixties who had recovered from COVID-19.

The chain recombines TRBV6-2 or TRBV6-3 with TRBJ2-4, with a possible D match to TRBD1 (5 bases). This CDR3 contains 14 residues. CDR1 and CDR2 (germline): MNHEY, SVGEGT. With 5 bases removed from V and 3 bases from J, the gap between germline ends came to 11 bases. CDR3 sequence (DNA): TGTGCCAGCAGTCCACAGGACGGCAAAAACATTCAGTACTTC. Its translation is CASSPQDGKNIQYF.

This chain links TRBV19 with TRBJ2-3; TRBD2 aligns across 9 bases. The trim removed 3 bases at V and 1 base at J, leaving 11 bases unmatched. Germline assignment: CDR1 LNHDA and CDR2 SQIVND (reference sequence). The CDR3 loop spans 18 amino acids. DNA of the CDR3: TGTGCCAGTAGTATGGACCCCCCACTAGCGGGTGGCACAGATACGCAGTATTTT. Its protein is CASSMDPPLAGGTDTQYF.

J is TRBJ2-7 and V is TRBV7-8, with D tentatively TRBD1 (5 bases). The V gene's germline CDR1 is SGHVS and CDR2 FQNEAQ. Trimming cost V 1 base and J 2 bases, with 12 bases left between them. The CDR3 is 15 amino acids. The CDR3 is CASSLGSGFTYEQYF. CDR3 DNA sequence: TGTGCCAGCAGCTTAGGGTCAGGGTTCACCTACGAGCAGTACTTC.

V is TRBV5-5 and J is TRBJ1-6, with 9 positions matching TRBD1. CDR1 is SGHKS, CDR2 YYEKEE, per germline (reference sequence). The V segment lost 3 bases and the J segment 5 bases; nucleotides outside the gene matches: 6. This CDR3 region has 16 residues. CDR3 in DNA: TGTGCCAGCAGCTCGCGGACAGGGGCTAATAATTCACCCCTCCACTTT. Translating it yields CASSSRTGANNSPLHF.

This chain links TRBV4-2 with TRBJ2-1, with D possibly TRBD2 on 6 matching bases. Germline V CDR1 and CDR2: LGHNA, YNFKEQ. There are 14 residues in the CDR3. With 8 bases removed from V and 5 bases from J, the gap between germline ends came to 16 bases. The CDR3 DNA follows: TGTGCCAGCCAAGGGTATGGGACTGACAATGAGCAGTTCTTC. Translated, it gives CASQGYGTDNEQFF.

This rearrangement joins TRBV10-3 to TRBJ2-7, with unresolved D. From germline, CDR1 is ENHRY and CDR2 SYGVKD. Trimming cost V 6 bases and J 0 bases, with 6 bases left between them. The CDR3 has 12 residues. The CDR3 loop reads CAISYSSYEQYF. CDR3 DNA: TGTGCCATCAGCTACAGCTCCTACGAGCAGTACTTC.

V usage is TRBV5-1 and J usage is TRBJ2-3, with 7 bases aligning to TRBD2. The CDR3 sequence is 15 residues long. With 1 base clipped from V and 1 base from J, the junction kept 3 bases outside the gene matches. CDR1 is SGHRS, CDR2 YFSETQ, per germline. The CDR3 DNA reads as TGCGCCAGCAGCTTGTATGCGGGGGGCACAGATACGCAGTATTTT. Translated, it gives CASSLYAGGTDTQYF.

The V and J genes are TRBV5-4 and TRBJ1-6; 12 bases line up with TRBD1. With V trimmed by 5 bases and J by 0 bases, 6 bases remained unmatched. The germline V gene has CDR1 SGHNT and CDR2 YYREEE (reference sequence). The CDR3 is 18 amino acids. The CDR3 sequence: CASRGQGASGSYNSPLHF. The CDR3, as DNA: TGTGCCAGCAGGGGACAGGGGGCGTCGGGCTCCTATAATTCACCCCTCCACTTT.

This chain connects TRBV11-2 to TRBJ2-2, with D unresolved. Germline V gives CDR1 SGHAT, CDR2 FQNNGV. The ends were cut back, 1 base at V and 5 bases at J, with 5 bases in the middle. This CDR3 has 13 residues. This CDR3 is CASSLGATGELFF. The CDR3 coding sequence is TGTGCCAGCAGCTTAGGAGCAACCGGGGAGCTGTTTTTT.

This chain connects TRBV7-9 to TRBJ1-2; D gene ambiguous. Trimming took off 0 bases at V and 8 bases at J, with 13 bases between the two ends. Germline V lookup: CDR1 SEHNR, CDR2 FQNEAQ (reference sequence). The CDR3 has 14 amino acids. The CDR3 DNA reads as TGTGCCAGCAGCTTAGCGCTGGAAGGGAGAGGCTACACCTTC. This codes for CASSLALEGRGYTF.